The 26 T cell receptor beta chains reported below all come from one sample, sequenced in a study of tissue T cells after allogeneic stem cell transplantation. Method: immunoSEQ multiplex PCR; TCRdb's copy keeps in-frame clones and lacks some. The data show about 10,000 clones, about 47% seen once. Indicated time point: mouse harvest day 7 after allogeneic transplant. Each mouse received 10^7 T-cell-depleted marrow cells plus 10^6 splenic CD5+ T cells by tail vein. The sample was gut tissue. The origin of the receptors is a female BALB/c mouse given C57BL/6 T cells with graft-versus-host disease after an allogeneic hematopoietic cell transplant.

Remarks on this clone: Gene names and germline match the mouse. Coverage ceases 1 residue before the CDR3 finishes, and the germline J gene fills in the end. This chain joins TRBV26 and TRBJ1-1, with D possibly TRBD1 on 6 matching bases. In germline, CDR1 is KGHPV, CDR2 FQNQEV (reference sequence). This CDR3 contains 13 residues. V was pared by 7 bases and J by 1 base, with 10 bases between. CDR3 protein: CASTLGQNTEVFF. The CDR3 DNA, read in part, is TGTGCCAGCACCTTGGGACAAAACACAGAAGTCTTC.

This clone was seen a few times. The gene names given are mouse names. The read gets to within 1 residue of the CDR3 end, and the germline J gene fills in the rest. This chain links TRBV3 with TRBJ1-3; TRBD1 aligns across 9 bases. The CDR3 has 15 amino acids. Germline CDR1 and CDR2: SNHLY and FYNGKV (reference sequence). J was trimmed by 1 base and V by 5 bases; bases with no gene match: 3. The CDR3 bases that were read are TGTGCCAGCAGCCCAGGACAGGGGTCTGGAAATACGCTCTAT. Protein: CASSPGQGSGNTLY. The whole CDR3 sequence is CASSPGQGSGNTLYF.

This clone is medium-sized. Gene names are mouse gene names. Sequencing ends 1 residue short of the CDR3 end; the germline J gene provides the rest. V gene TRBV26 combines with J gene TRBJ1-3; D gene unclear. Germline V CDR1 and CDR2: KGHPV, FQNQEV (reference sequence). This CDR3 contains 13 residues. Trimming took 4 bases from V and 0 from J, leaving 4 bases between them. The covered CDR3 bases are TGTGCCAGCAGTCAGGGTTCTGGAAATACGCTCTAT. This gives the protein CASSQGSGNTLY. The entire CDR3 is CASSQGSGNTLYF. The entire variable domain, with the rest obtained from reference TRBV26 and TRBJ1-3, is as follows: NSKVIQTPRYLVKGQGQKAKMRCIPEKGHPVVFWYQQNKNNEFKFLINFQNQEVLQQIDMTEKRFSAECPSNSPCSLEIQSSEAGDSALYLCASSQGSGNTLYFGEGSRLIVV.

This clone was observed a handful of times. The gene names given are mouse names. Read coverage stops 1 residue before the CDR3 terminus; the germline J gene supplies the remainder. This rearrangement joins TRBV26 to TRBJ2-7, with a weak D call TRBD1 (5 bases). The germline V and J ends were trimmed by 0 bases and 0 bases, with 6 bases remaining between them. CDR1 KGHPV and CDR2 FQNQEV come from the germline V gene (reference sequence). This CDR3 is built from 14 residues. Partial CDR3 DNA: TGTGCCAGCAGTCTGTCCCAGGGCTCCTATGAACAGTAC. As protein: CASSLSQGSYEQY. The whole CDR3 reads CASSLSQGSYEQYF. The full variable domain, with the rest looked up from reference TRBV26 and TRBJ2-7, is NSKVIQTPRYLVKGQGQKAKMRCIPEKGHPVVFWYQQNKNNEFKFLINFQNQEVLQQIDMTEKRFSAECPSNSPCSLEIQSSEAGDSALYLCASSLSQGSYEQYFGPGTRLTVL.

To note about this clone: Mouse germline and gene names are used. The read ends 1 residue early relative to the CDR3; the germline J gene fills the gap. The chain has TRBV23 and TRBJ1-1; TRBD1, the table's D call, lacks a check against the DNA. Germline-derived CDR1 and CDR2 are KGHTA and FQNQQP. The CDR3 has 14 amino acids. This CDR3 is CSSSQPTENTEVFF. The covered CDR3 bases are TGCTCCAGCAGTCAACCGACAGAAAACACAGAAGTCTTC.

In regard to this clone: Gene names follow the mouse nomenclature. The sequence runs out 1 residue before the end of the CDR3; the remainder is reconstructed from the germline J gene. The genes are TRBV3 and TRBJ2-7; 10 bases map to TRBD2. The V and J ends lost 2 bases and 7 bases, in that order; junction bases with no gene match: 5. The germline V gene has CDR1 SNHLY and CDR2 FYNGKV (reference sequence). This CDR3 is built from 14 residues. CDR3 bases read: TGTGCCAGCAGCTTACTGGGGGGGCGCAGAGAACAGTAC. It translates to CASSLLGGRREQY. The complete CDR3 sequence is CASSLLGGRREQYF.

By frequency in the sample, this clone is large. Genes and germline are mouse. Read sequence stops 1 residue before the CDR3 end, and the germline J gene provides the missing end. The gene calls are TRBV2 and TRBJ1-5; D remains unclear. This CDR3 is built from 16 residues. Trimming removed 0 bases from V and 0 bases from J, with 9 bases in between. Germline CDR1 LGHNA, CDR2 YSYQKL. The CDR3 is CASSQEPGYNNQAPLF. The CDR3 DNA, read in part, is TGTGCCAGCAGCCAAGAGCCGGGTTATAACAACCAGGCTCCGCTT.

This clone was seen a few times. Gene names denote mouse genes. From the germline J gene comes the end of the CDR3, since the read stops 1 residue before it. The rearrangement links TRBV13-2 to TRBJ2-5, with 8 nucleotides matching TRBD1. This CDR3 has 14 amino acids. The trim removed 1 base at V and 6 bases at J, leaving 4 bases unmatched. Germline assignment: CDR1 NNHNN and CDR2 SYGAGS (reference sequence). Partial CDR3 DNA: TGTGCCAGCGGTGATTGGCAGGGGGCGGACACCCAGTAC. It codes for CASGDWQGADTQY. The whole CDR3 region reads CASGDWQGADTQYF.

Regarding this clone: The germline and genes are mouse ones. From the germline J gene comes the end of the CDR3, since the read stops 1 residue before it. The chain recombines TRBV12-1 with TRBJ2-2; D tentatively fits TRBD1 or TRBD2 (5 bases each). Trimming removed 3 bases at V and 1 base at J, with 11 bases between. The germline V gene has CDR1 SGHSN and CDR2 HYEKVE. There are 15 residues in the CDR3. The sequenced part of the CDR3 DNA is TGTGCCAGCTCTGGCCGGGACGGAAACACCGGGCAGCTCTAC. Its protein product is CASSGRDGNTGQLY. The full CDR3 is CASSGRDGNTGQLYF.

This clone has a handful of counts. Genes and germline are mouse. The read gets to within 1 residue of the CDR3 end, and the germline J gene fills in the rest. The chain employs TRBV19 and TRBJ2-7; the match to TRBD2 covers 13 bases. The germline CDR1 and CDR2 sequences are FNHDT and SITEND (reference sequence). V was clipped by 5 bases and J by 1 base; unmatched bases: 0. This CDR3 is 14 amino acids long. CDR3 sequence reads: CASRGLGGSYEQYF. The sequenced part of the CDR3 DNA is TGTGCCAGCAGGGGACTGGGGGGGTCCTATGAACAGTAC.

This clone was found a few times. Germline and genes: mouse. The read stops 1 residue short of the end of the CDR3; the missing end is completed from the germline J gene. The rearrangement joins TRBV14 to TRBJ2-7, with 9 bases aligning to TRBD1. Germline CDR1 is SGHDT and CDR2 is FRDEAV. The junction had 3 bases not matched to a gene; V was cut back by 2 bases and J by 6 bases. CDR3 length equals 13 residues. The CDR3 region is CASSLQGALEQYF. CDR3 DNA (partial): TGTGCCAGCAGTTTACAGGGGGCGCTTGAACAGTAC.

This clone was detected only a few times. These gene names are mouse names. Read coverage stops 1 residue before the CDR3 terminus; the germline J gene supplies the remainder. The J gene is TRBJ2-2, the V gene TRBV26; no clear D gene. This CDR3 has 13 residues. V lost 2 bases to trimming and J lost 2 bases, with 3 bases between them. Germline V gives CDR1 KGHPV, CDR2 FQNQEV (reference sequence). The CDR3 sequence is CASSLINTGQLYF. Partial CDR3 DNA: TGTGCCAGCAGTCTGATTAACACCGGGCAGCTCTAC.

A single count supports this clone. Any gene name here is a mouse gene name. The read gets to within 1 residue of the CDR3 end, and the germline J gene fills in the rest. The chain employs TRBV31 and TRBJ2-5; the match to TRBD2 covers 10 bases. The CDR3 consists of 14 residues. J was trimmed by 4 bases and V by 3 bases; bases with no gene match: 4. Germline V gene sequence: CDR1 GKSSPN, CDR2 SITVG. CDR3 amino acids: CAWSPGGAKDTQYF. CDR3 bases read: TGTGCCTGGAGCCCTGGGGGGGCGAAAGACACCCAGTAC.

This clone rates as medium-sized (0.01 to 0.1%). Gene names denote mouse genes. The read comes to an end 1 residue before the CDR3 does, leaving the germline J gene to fill in the end. The V and J genes are TRBV13-3 and TRBJ2-2; the match to TRBD1 covers 9 bases. The CDR3 extends over 14 amino acids. CDR1 NNHDY and CDR2 SYVADS come from the germline V gene. The ends lost 5 bases at V and 4 bases at J; junction bases unmatched: 3. The CDR3 sequence is CASRDRGGTGQLYF. The sequenced part of the CDR3 DNA is TGTGCCAGCAGGGACAGGGGTGGCACCGGGCAGCTCTAC.

By sample share, this clone is large. Each gene name is a mouse one. The read terminates 1 residue ahead of where the CDR3 ends, so the germline J gene completes it. The chain uses TRBV12-2 and TRBJ1-2, with unresolved D. Trimming took 0 bases from V and 2 from J, leaving 3 bases between them. The CDR3 consists of 12 residues. Germline V lookup: CDR1 SGHLS, CDR2 HYDKME. The CDR3 bases that were read are TGTGCCAGCTCTCTCGACAACTCCGACTACACC. Translation: CASSLDNSDYT. The CDR3 in its entirety is CASSLDNSDYTF.

Turning to this clone: Gene labels here are mouse ones. The sequenced fragment ends 1 residue before the CDR3 boundary, so the rest is inferred from the germline J gene. The gene calls are TRBV26 and TRBJ1-3; no clear D gene. CDR1 is KGHPV, CDR2 FQNQEV, per germline (reference sequence). The CDR3 consists of 14 residues. Between the trimmed V and J ends, which lost 2 bases and 0 bases, there was a span of 5 bases. CDR3 sequence reads: CASSLTYSGNTLYF. Incomplete CDR3 DNA: TGTGCCAGCAGTCTGACATATTCTGGAAATACGCTCTAT.

The sample holds a few counts of this clone. All gene names here are mouse names. The sequence runs out 1 residue before the end of the CDR3; the remainder is reconstructed from the germline J gene. The chain is built from TRBV17 and TRBJ2-5; the D gene is possibly TRBD2 (7 bases). Germline lookup yields CDR1 MNHDT and CDR2 YYDKIL. The ends were cut back, 3 bases at V and 7 bases at J, with 11 bases in the middle. The CDR3 has 13 residues. CDR3: CASSSGGRNTQYF. The sequenced CDR3 bases are TGTGCTAGCAGTAGTGGGGGGCGCAACACCCAGTAC.

Regarding this clone: Any gene name here is a mouse gene name. The read terminates 1 residue before the CDR3 end, so the remaining end is supplied by the germline J gene. The rearrangement joins TRBV26 to TRBJ1-1, with D perhaps matching TRBD1 (5 bases). In germline, CDR1 is KGHPV, CDR2 FQNQEV (reference sequence). Trimming removed 1 base from V and 3 bases from J, with 9 bases in between. The length of the CDR3 is 14 residues. The CDR3 DNA, read in part, is TGTGCCAGCAGTCTGTGGGGAGGGGACACAGAAGTCTTC. Translated: CASSLWGGDTEVF. The full-length CDR3 reads as CASSLWGGDTEVFF.

Worth noting for this clone: Gene names refer to mouse genes. The sample contains more than one DNA sequence encoding this CDR3. CDR3: CASSLGNQDTQYF. The CDR3 DNA, read in part, is TGTGCCAGCAGTCTAGGGAACCAAGACACCCAGTAC. This chain uses TRBV26 with TRBJ2-5, with D unclear. The CDR3 end is not reached by the read, which stops 1 residue before it; the germline J gene fills it in. Germline V CDR1 and CDR2: KGHPV, FQNQEV (reference sequence). This CDR3 has 13 residues. V lost 3 bases and J lost 0, with 4 bases in between.

This clone was recorded a few times. Genes and germline are mouse. CDR3 bases read: TGTGCAAGCAGCTTGGGGAGCTATGAACAGTAC. The encoded protein is CASSLGSYEQY. The CDR3 as a whole reads CASSLGSYEQYF. The chain is built from TRBV16 and TRBJ2-7; no clear D gene. The read finishes 1 residue shy of the CDR3 end, and the germline J gene is used to complete it. Germline CDR1 reads SGHSA; CDR2 reads FRNQAP. The V end was cut by 3 bases, the J end by 3 bases, with 6 bases between. This CDR3 region has 12 residues.

Concerning this clone itself: Gene names are the mouse ones. The CDR3 extends 1 residue past the end of the read, so its final part is completed from the germline J gene. The chain recombines TRBV23 with TRBJ2-2; TRBD1 reflects the table's D call only, with no check against the DNA. The CDR3 extends over 16 amino acids. The V gene's germline CDR1 is KGHTA and CDR2 FQNQQP. The CDR3 loop is CSSSQSAGGNTGQLYF. CDR3 DNA, as far as it was read: TGCTCCAGCAGTCAATCGGCAGGGGGGAACACCGGGCAGCTCTAC.

This clone has only a few counts. These gene names are mouse names. The observed sequence ends 1 residue before the CDR3 terminus, with the missing tail filled in from the germline J gene. The V and J genes are TRBV26 and TRBJ2-4, with D maybe TRBD1 (6 bases). Trimming removed 4 bases from V and 6 bases from J, with 11 bases in between. The CDR3 contains 13 residues. Germline-derived CDR1 and CDR2 are KGHPV and FQNQEV (reference sequence). The DNA read from the CDR3 is TGTGCCAGCAGTCCCCGGGACAAGAACACCTTGTAC. Translation gives CASSPRDKNTLY. The complete CDR3 reads CASSPRDKNTLYF.

This clone is judged medium-sized (0.01 to 0.1%). Gene labels here are mouse ones. The CDR3 end is not reached by the read, which stops 1 residue before it; the germline J gene fills it in. The same CDR3 is also encoded by other DNA sequences in this sample. The chain uses TRBV26 and TRBJ1-2; 7 nucleotides line up with TRBD1. The V gene end was trimmed by 4 bases and the J gene end by 0 bases; junction bases not matched to a gene: 2. The CDR3 has 14 residues. Germline V gives CDR1 KGHPV, CDR2 FQNQEV (reference sequence). CDR3 bases read: TGTGCCAGCAGTCGGCAGGGGGCAAACTCCGACTACACC. The encoded protein is CASSRQGANSDYT. The entire CDR3 protein is CASSRQGANSDYTF.

This clone was observed a handful of times. The listed genes are named as in mouse. The read is 1 residue too short to cover the CDR3 end, so that end is filled in from the germline J gene. V gene TRBV13-1 combines with J gene TRBJ1-4, with D possibly being TRBD1 (6 bases). The CDR3 covers 14 residues. From germline, CDR1 is NSHNY and CDR2 SYGAGN. V was clipped by 7 bases and J by 1 base, with 11 bases between them. This CDR3 reads CASRGHPSNERLFF. The DNA read from the CDR3 is TGTGCCAGCCGGGGACACCCTTCCAACGAAAGATTATTT. Looking up the rest from reference TRBV13-1 and TRBJ1-4 gives the full variable domain: EAAVTQSPRNKVTVTGGNVTLSCRQTNSHNYMYWYRQDTGHGLRLIHYSYGAGNLRIGDVPDGYKATRTTQEDFFLLLELASPSQTSLYFCASRGHPSNERLFFGHGTKLSVL.

This clone was recorded a few times. Gene names are mouse gene names. The read ends 1 residue shy of where the CDR3 ends; the end is completed using the germline J gene. The rearrangement joins TRBV3 to TRBJ2-3; 10 bases agree with TRBD2. The CDR3 length is 14 residues. The germline gives CDR1 SNHLY, CDR2 FYNGKV (reference sequence). V was pared by 4 bases and J by 4 bases, with 2 bases of the junction left unmatched. Here the CDR3 reads CASSSGLGTETLYF. The sequenced part of the CDR3 DNA is TGTGCCAGCAGCTCGGGACTGGGGACAGAAACGCTGTAT.

On this clone itself: Mouse gene names apply. CDR3 bases read: TGTGCCAGCAGTACAATTTCCAACGAAAGATTATTT. Translation: CASSTISNERLF. The entire CDR3 protein reads CASSTISNERLFF. The chain joins TRBV26 to TRBJ1-4; unclear D gene. The read halts 1 residue ahead of the CDR3 end, with the missing end drawn from the germline J gene. Germline assignment: CDR1 KGHPV and CDR2 FQNQEV (reference sequence). V shed 5 bases and J shed 0 bases, with 4 bases lying between them. The CDR3 extends over 13 amino acids.